The 24 T cell receptor beta chains below were found in one sample sequenced in a study of blood T cell repertoires in COVID-19 (dated by TCRdb to 2018 to 2020). The library was produced with the immunoSEQ multiplex PCR assay. TCRdb took over this immuneACCESS table, retaining in-frame rearrangements with V and J assigned. Such tables are incomplete; in checked studies, under half of the missing clones stem from an unresolved V gene, and the remainder is unexplained. This sample has about 21,000 clones in its table, and over 70% of those were observed once. The ten top clones hold roughly a fifth of the sample. Sequencing input: peripheral blood. Source of these receptors: a man older than 75 with active or convalescent COVID-19.

The table lists this clone with a count of one. This sequence joins TRBV19 and TRBJ1-2; 9 nucleotides align to TRBD1. The CDR3 sequence is 15 residues long. V gave up 4 bases and J gave up 8 bases; unmatched junction bases: 11. Germline V gene lookup returns CDR1 LNHDA and CDR2 SQIVND (reference sequence). The CDR3 DNA is TGTGCCAGTAGTACCTGGGACAGGGAAGGGAGAGGCTACACCTTC. Translating it yields CASSTWDREGRGYTF. The full variable domain, rest sourced from reference TRBV19 and TRBJ1-2, is DGGITQSPKYLFRKEGQNVTLSCEQNLNHDAMYWYRQDPGQGLRLIYYSQIVNDFQKGDIAEGYSVSREKKESFPLTVTSAQKNPTAFYLCASSTWDREGRGYTFGSGTRLTVV.

By sample fraction, this clone is medium-sized (0.01 to 0.1%). This chain connects TRBV6-4 to TRBJ2-1; D possibly corresponds to TRBD1 (5 bases). V gave up 3 bases and J gave up 9 bases, with 12 bases separating them. Germline V gene lookup returns CDR1 MRHNA and CDR2 SNTAGT. CDR3 length: 13 residues. The CDR3 spells CASSETRVGEQFF. CDR3 in DNA: TGTGCCAGCAGTGAGACCAGGGTGGGTGAGCAGTTCTTC.

The V and J genes are TRBV6-5 and TRBJ2-7, with 8 bases fitting TRBD2. The CDR3 is 14 residues long. Germline loops: CDR1 MNHEY, CDR2 SVGAGI. V lost 6 bases to trimming and J lost 3 bases; unmatched junction nucleotides: 7. The CDR3 loop is CASSRLARNYEQYF. The CDR3 DNA follows: TGTGCCAGCAGCAGACTAGCGAGGAACTACGAGCAGTACTTC.

The chain has TRBV12-3 or TRBV12-4 and TRBJ1-2; D is unclear. CDR3 length: 13 residues. Trimming pared 2 bases from V and 3 bases from J, leaving 7 bases between. In DNA, the CDR3 is TGTGCCAGCAGTTTAAATCTCGACTATGGCTACACCTTC. Translated: CASSLNLDYGYTF.

This clone was seen only a few times. The rearrangement links TRBV5-1 to TRBJ2-2, with D uncertain. V was cut by 2 bases and J by 3 bases, with 8 bases left in between. Germline CDR1 reads SGHRS; CDR2 reads YFSETQ. This CDR3 spans 14 amino acids. CDR3 nucleotides: TGCGCCAGCAGCTTCGGTACCTACACCGGGGAGCTGTTTTTT. Protein sequence: CASSFGTYTGELFF.

The chain carries TRBV6-6 and TRBJ2-7; TRBD2 agrees at 7 bases. The CDR3 extends over 14 amino acids. CDR1 and CDR2 from the germline V gene are MNHNY and SVGAGI (reference sequence). The V segment lost 6 bases and the J segment 2 bases; nucleotides outside the gene matches: 7. The CDR3 nucleotides read TGTGCCAGCAGCCGAGGAGGGACTACCTACGAGCAGTACTTC. This gives the protein CASSRGGTTYEQYF.

The chain couples TRBV7-2 to TRBJ2-2, with D tentatively TRBD1 (6 bases). The V end lost 5 bases, the J end lost 4 bases, and 14 bases lay between the germline ends. Looked up from germline, CDR1 is SGHTA and CDR2 is FQGNSA. The CDR3 runs 15 residues. CDR3 coding DNA: TGTGCCAGCAGCACAACCGGGACAACCACCGGGGAGCTGTTTTTT. This codes for CASSTTGTTTGELFF.

CDR3 coding DNA: TGTGCCAGCAGCTTAGGACAGTACGAGCAGTACTTC. This translates into CASSLGQYEQYF. The chain is built from TRBV7-2 and TRBJ2-7; the D gene is possibly TRBD1 (5 bases). Germline V lookup: CDR1 SGHTA, CDR2 FQGNSA. The CDR3 length is 12 residues. V shed 1 base and J shed 4 bases, with 5 bases lying between them. Drawing the rest from reference TRBV7-2 and TRBJ2-7, the complete variable domain is GAGVSQSPSNKVTEKGKDVELRCDPISGHTALYWYRQSLGQGLEFLIYFQGNSAPDKSGLPSDRFSAERTGGSVSTLTIQRTQQEDSAVYLCASSLGQYEQYFGPGTRLTVT.

The V gene is TRBV7-6, the J gene TRBJ2-2; perhaps TRBD2 as D (5 bases). The CDR3 runs 15 residues. V dropped 5 bases and J dropped 4 bases, with 14 bases sitting between them. Germline V gene data show CDR1 as SGHVS and CDR2 as FNYEAQ. The CDR3 DNA is TGTGCCAGCAGCCCTCGTCCTCGGGGCACCGGGGAGCTGTTTTTT. Protein: CASSPRPRGTGELFF. The variable domain in full, with the rest retrieved from reference TRBV7-6 and TRBJ2-2, is GAGVSQSPRYKVTKRGQDVALRCDPISGHVSLYWYRQALGQGPEFLTYFNYEAQQDKSGLPNDRFSAERPEGSISTLTIQRTEQRDSAMYRCASSPRPRGTGELFFGEGSRLTVL.

The chain is built from TRBV10-3 and TRBJ2-7; 7 bases match TRBD1. J was trimmed by 0 bases and V by 6 bases; bases with no gene match: 5. CDR3 length equals 14 residues. Germline assignment: CDR1 ENHRY and CDR2 SYGVKD. The chain's CDR3 is CAIRLTGTSYEQYF. CDR3 in DNA: TGTGCCATCAGGCTGACAGGGACCTCCTACGAGCAGTACTTC.

This sequence joins TRBV19 and TRBJ1-1; D perhaps matches TRBD1 (6 bases). Germline V gene data show CDR1 as LNHDA and CDR2 as SQIVND (reference sequence). Trimming took 7 bases from V and 3 from J, leaving 18 bases between them. The CDR3 sequence is 15 residues long. The CDR3, as DNA: TGTGCCAGTAAGACAACGGGGGGCAGGGACACTGAAGCTTTCTTT. Protein: CASKTTGGRDTEAFF.

The chain uses TRBV19 and TRBJ2-5, with D perhaps matching TRBD2 (5 bases). The CDR3 totals 14 residues. Trimming left V 3 bases short and J 5 bases short, with 13 bases between. Germline V gives CDR1 LNHDA, CDR2 SQIVND (reference sequence). The CDR3 coding sequence is TGTGCCAGTAGTATTGGAGGTTGGAAGGAGACCCAGTACTTC. Its protein product is CASSIGGWKETQYF.

This chain joins TRBV7-9 and TRBJ2-7; D not certain. CDR1 and CDR2 from the germline V gene are SEHNR and FQNEAQ (reference sequence). This CDR3 comprises 12 residues. V lost 6 bases, J lost 7 bases, and 13 bases lay in between. The CDR3 coding sequence is TGTGCCAGCAGTGACTCCTTTGGGGAGCAGTACTTC. Translating gives CASSDSFGEQYF.

This chain joins TRBV6-5 and TRBJ2-3; the match to TRBD2 covers 7 bases. Trimming removed 6 bases from V and 5 bases from J; junction bases left unmatched: 5. This CDR3 has 13 amino acids. The germline gives CDR1 MNHEY, CDR2 SVGAGI. CDR3 residues: CASSPTSVDTQYF. CDR3 coding DNA: TGTGCCAGCAGCCCCACTAGCGTAGATACGCAGTATTTT.

This chain links TRBV27 with TRBJ2-5; 9 bases are a match to TRBD1. The V gene's germline CDR1 is MNHEY and CDR2 SMNVEV (reference sequence). The CDR3 spans 17 residues. The junction had 8 bases not matched to a gene; V was cut back by 1 base and J by 2 bases. CDR3 nucleotides: TGTGCCAGCAGTTTATTTGGTACAGGGGGCCGGCAAGAGACCCAGTACTTC. Residues: CASSLFGTGGRQETQYF.

This clone showed up just once. CDR3 bases: TGCGCCAGCAGCTGGACAAACAGGGATCAGCCCCAGCATTTT. Residues: CASSWTNRDQPQHF. The chain links TRBV5-1 to TRBJ1-5; D possibly corresponds to TRBD1 (6 bases). This CDR3 has 14 amino acids. In germline, CDR1 is SGHRS, CDR2 YFSETQ. The V end was cut by 3 bases, the J end by 5 bases, with 12 bases between.

This clone was found a few times. The chain recombines TRBV4-2 with TRBJ1-1; D remains unclear. The V gene lost 4 bases and the J gene lost 1 base, with 19 bases spanning the gap. CDR3 size: 17 residues. CDR1 is LGHNA and CDR2 is YNFKEQ in the germline V gene. The CDR3 reads CASSLEGSRVKNTEAFF. CDR3 coding DNA: TGTGCCAGCAGCCTCGAGGGATCCCGGGTCAAGAACACTGAAGCTTTCTTT.

The gene calls are TRBV15 and TRBJ2-1; 8 bases are a match to TRBD2. In germline, CDR1 is LNHNV, CDR2 YYDKDF (reference sequence). The V gene end was trimmed by 0 bases and the J gene end by 3 bases; junction bases not matched to a gene: 4. The CDR3 runs to 16 residues. CDR3 residues: CATSRDWRGDYNEQFF. DNA for the CDR3: TGTGCCACCAGCAGAGATTGGCGGGGGGACTACAATGAGCAGTTCTTC.

The chain carries TRBV5-1 and TRBJ1-1, with TRBD1 matching 7 bases. CDR1 and CDR2 from the germline V gene are SGHRS and YFSETQ. With V trimmed by 0 bases and J by 0 bases, 17 bases remained unmatched. The CDR3 covers 20 residues. Here the CDR3 reads CASSLAEGATLSDMNTEAFF. The CDR3 region has the DNA TGCGCCAGCAGCTTGGCGGAGGGGGCGACCCTGTCTGATATGAACACTGAAGCTTTCTTT.

This chain joins TRBV6-1 and TRBJ1-2; weak D call: TRBD1 (6 bases). Germline V gives CDR1 MNHNS, CDR2 SASEGT. The CDR3 contains 14 residues. V lost 1 base and J 5 bases, leaving 11 bases between the germline ends. The CDR3, as DNA: TGTGCCAGCAGTGAAGGTTTAGGGGGATATGGCTACACCTTC. Its protein product is CASSEGLGGYGYTF.

V and J are TRBV6-5 and TRBJ1-4; TRBD1 aligns across 8 bases. Germline CDR1 reads MNHEY; CDR2 reads SVGAGI. CDR3 length: 15 residues. With 6 bases clipped from V and 5 bases from J, the junction kept 8 bases outside the gene matches. CDR3 nucleotide sequence: TGTGCCAGCAGCTCGCTGGACAGGGCGAATGAAAAACTGTTTTTT. Encoded protein: CASSSLDRANEKLFF.

This clone was counted once. This chain links TRBV6-5 with TRBJ2-5; D possibly corresponds to TRBD1 (7 bases). Germline values: CDR1 MNHEY, CDR2 SVGAGI. This CDR3 region has 16 residues. Trimming pared 0 bases from V and 5 bases from J, leaving 16 bases between. The CDR3 reads CASSYSLSGGRETQYF. The DNA for the CDR3 is TGTGCCAGCAGTTACTCGCTCTCAGGGGGGAGGGAGACCCAGTACTTC.

This rearrangement joins TRBV18 to TRBJ1-1; possibly TRBD1 for D (5 bases). Germline V gives CDR1 KGHSH, CDR2 LQKENI. V was pared by 0 bases and J by 1 base, with 12 bases between. There are 16 residues in the CDR3. CDR3 sequence: CASSPPWGRGNTEAFF. The CDR3 DNA reads as TGTGCCAGCTCACCACCTTGGGGAAGGGGGAACACTGAAGCTTTCTTT.

In this sample, this clone turned up a few times. The rearrangement uses TRBV30 and TRBJ1-1; 7 bases are a match to TRBD1. Germline CDR1 is GTSNPN and CDR2 is SVGIG (reference sequence). CDR3 length equals 15 residues. V lost 0 bases and J lost 1; bases outside the gene matches: 5. CDR3 sequence: CAWSVLGQRNTEAFF. In DNA form, the CDR3 reads TGTGCCTGGAGTGTATTGGGACAGAGGAACACTGAAGCTTTCTTT.